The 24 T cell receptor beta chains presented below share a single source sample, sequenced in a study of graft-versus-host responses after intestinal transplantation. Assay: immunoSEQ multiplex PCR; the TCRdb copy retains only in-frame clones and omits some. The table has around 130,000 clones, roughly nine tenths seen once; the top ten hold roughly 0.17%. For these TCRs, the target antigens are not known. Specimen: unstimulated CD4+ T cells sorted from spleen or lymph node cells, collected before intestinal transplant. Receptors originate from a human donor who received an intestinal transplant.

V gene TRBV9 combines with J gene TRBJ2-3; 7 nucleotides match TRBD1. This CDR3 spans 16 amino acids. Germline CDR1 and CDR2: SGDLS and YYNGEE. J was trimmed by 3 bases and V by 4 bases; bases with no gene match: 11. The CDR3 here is CASSPLTGDRTDTQYF. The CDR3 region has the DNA TGTGCCAGCAGCCCTCTCACAGGGGATAGGACAGATACGCAGTATTTT.

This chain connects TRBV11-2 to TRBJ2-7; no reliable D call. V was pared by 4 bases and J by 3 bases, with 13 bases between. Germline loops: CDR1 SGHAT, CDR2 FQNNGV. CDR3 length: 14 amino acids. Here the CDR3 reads CASSSARHFYEQYF. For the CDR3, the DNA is TGTGCCAGCAGCTCAGCCCGGCACTTCTACGAGCAGTACTTC. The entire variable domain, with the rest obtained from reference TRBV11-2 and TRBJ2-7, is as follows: EAGVAQSPRYKIIEKRQSVAFWCNPISGHATLYWYQQILGQGPKLLIQFQNNGVVDDSQLPKDRFSAERLKGVDSTLKIQPAKLEDSAVYLCASSSARHFYEQYFGPGTRLTVT.

CDR3 sequence: CASSPPFYSGGGVTQYF. The DNA of the CDR3 is TGTGCCAGCTCACCCCCGTTCTATTCAGGGGGCGGCGTGACCCAGTACTTC. J is TRBJ2-5 and V is TRBV18; 8 bases map to TRBD1. The V segment lost 3 bases and the J segment 7 bases; nucleotides outside the gene matches: 16. The CDR3 sequence is 17 residues long. CDR1 and CDR2 from the germline V gene are KGHSH and LQKENI.

CDR3 DNA: TGTGCCAGCAGCTTGTACAGGGGTGGGGGAACTAATGAAAAACTGTTTTTT. Translation: CASSLYRGGGTNEKLFF. The chain combines TRBV5-8 with TRBJ1-4, with 7 bases fitting TRBD1. Germline V gene lookup returns CDR1 SGHTS and CDR2 YDEGEE. The junction had 7 bases not matched to a gene; V was cut back by 1 base and J by 1 base. The CDR3 spans 17 residues.

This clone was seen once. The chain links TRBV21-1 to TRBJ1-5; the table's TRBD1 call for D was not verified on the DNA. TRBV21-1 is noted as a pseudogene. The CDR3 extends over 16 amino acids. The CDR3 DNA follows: TGTGCCAGCAGCAAAGGTAGGACAGATAGCAATCAGCCCCAGCATTTT. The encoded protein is CASSKGRTDSNQPQHF.

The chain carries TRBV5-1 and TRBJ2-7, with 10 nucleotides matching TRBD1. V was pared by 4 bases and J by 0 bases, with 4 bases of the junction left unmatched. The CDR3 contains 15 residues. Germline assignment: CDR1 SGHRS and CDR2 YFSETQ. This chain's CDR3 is CASSVGQGDSYEQYF. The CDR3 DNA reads TGCGCCAGCAGCGTAGGACAGGGGGACTCCTACGAGCAGTACTTC.

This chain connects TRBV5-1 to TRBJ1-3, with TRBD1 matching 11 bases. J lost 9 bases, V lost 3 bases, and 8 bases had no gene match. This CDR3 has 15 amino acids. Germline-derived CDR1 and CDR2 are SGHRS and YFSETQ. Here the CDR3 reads CASSSSYGTGGTIYF. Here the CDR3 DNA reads TGCGCCAGCAGCTCCTCTTACGGGACAGGGGGCACCATATATTTT.

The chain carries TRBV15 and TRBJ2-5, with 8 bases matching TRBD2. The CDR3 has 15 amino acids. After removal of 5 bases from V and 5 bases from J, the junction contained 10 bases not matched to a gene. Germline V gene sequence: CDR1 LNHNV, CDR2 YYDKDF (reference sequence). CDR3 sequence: CATSRERESGETQYF. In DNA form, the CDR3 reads TGTGCCACCAGCCGTGAGCGGGAGAGTGGGGAGACCCAGTACTTC.

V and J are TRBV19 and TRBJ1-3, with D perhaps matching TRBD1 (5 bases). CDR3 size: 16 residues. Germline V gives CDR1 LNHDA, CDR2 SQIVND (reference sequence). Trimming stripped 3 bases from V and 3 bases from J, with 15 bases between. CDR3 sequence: CASSIYGGSFGNTIYF. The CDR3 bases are TGTGCCAGTAGTATTTATGGGGGTTCATTTGGAAACACCATATATTTT. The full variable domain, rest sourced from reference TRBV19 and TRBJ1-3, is DGGITQSPKYLFRKEGQNVTLSCEQNLNHDAMYWYRQDPGQGLRLIYYSQIVNDFQKGDIAEGYSVSREKKESFPLTVTSAQKNPTAFYLCASSIYGGSFGNTIYFGEGSWLTVV.

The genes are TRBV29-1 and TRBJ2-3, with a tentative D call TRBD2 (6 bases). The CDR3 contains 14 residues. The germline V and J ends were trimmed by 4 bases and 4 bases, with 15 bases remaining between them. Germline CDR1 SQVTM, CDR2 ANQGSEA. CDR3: CSVVARGSSDTQYF. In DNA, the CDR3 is TGCAGCGTTGTCGCGCGGGGTAGTTCAGATACGCAGTATTTT.

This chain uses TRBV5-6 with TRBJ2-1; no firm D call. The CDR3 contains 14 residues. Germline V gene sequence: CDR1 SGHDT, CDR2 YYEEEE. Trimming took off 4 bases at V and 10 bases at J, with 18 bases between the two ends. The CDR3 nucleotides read TGTGCCAGCAGCAGATTGTTGGGATTTGGGGAGCAGTTCTTC. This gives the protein CASSRLLGFGEQFF.

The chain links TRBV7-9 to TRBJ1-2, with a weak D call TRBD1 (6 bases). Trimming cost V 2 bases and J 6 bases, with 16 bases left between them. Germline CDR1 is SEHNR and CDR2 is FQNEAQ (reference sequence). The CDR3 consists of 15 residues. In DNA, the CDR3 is TGTGCCAGCAGCTTAATAGGACAGTCCGGTAATGGCTACACCTTC. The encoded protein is CASSLIGQSGNGYTF.

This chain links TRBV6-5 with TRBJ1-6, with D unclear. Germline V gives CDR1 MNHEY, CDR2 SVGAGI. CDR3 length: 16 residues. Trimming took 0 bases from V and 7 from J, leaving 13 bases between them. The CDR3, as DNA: TGTGCCAGCAGTTACTCCCCCTCAAACGGGAATTCACCCCTCCACTTT. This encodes CASSYSPSNGNSPLHF.

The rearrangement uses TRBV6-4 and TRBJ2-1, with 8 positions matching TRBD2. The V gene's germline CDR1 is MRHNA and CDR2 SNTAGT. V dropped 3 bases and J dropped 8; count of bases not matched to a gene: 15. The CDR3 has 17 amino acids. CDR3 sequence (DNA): TGTGCCAGCAGTGATGGTAGCGGGGAGATCGGTGACGATGAGCAGTTCTTC. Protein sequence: CASSDGSGEIGDDEQFF.

CDR3 residues: CASSHTGPTEAFF. The CDR3 region has the DNA TGTGCCAGCAGTCACACAGGGCCCACTGAAGCTTTCTTT. The V call is TRBV6-1, the J call TRBJ1-1; D may be TRBD1 (6 bases). The CDR3 has 13 amino acids. Trimming removed 5 bases at V and 4 bases at J, with 11 bases between. Germline lookup yields CDR1 MNHNS and CDR2 SASEGT.

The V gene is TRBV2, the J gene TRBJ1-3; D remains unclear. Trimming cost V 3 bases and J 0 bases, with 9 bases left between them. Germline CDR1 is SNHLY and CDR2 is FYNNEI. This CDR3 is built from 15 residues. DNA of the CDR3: TGTGCCAGCAGTGAGACAATGATCTCTGGAAACACCATATATTTT. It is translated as CASSETMISGNTIYF.

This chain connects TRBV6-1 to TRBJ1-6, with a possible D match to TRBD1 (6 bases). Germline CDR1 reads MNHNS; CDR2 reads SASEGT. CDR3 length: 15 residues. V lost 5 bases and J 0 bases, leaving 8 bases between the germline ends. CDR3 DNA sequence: TGTGCCAGCAGTAACAGGGCCTCCTATAATTCACCCCTCCACTTT. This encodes CASSNRASYNSPLHF.

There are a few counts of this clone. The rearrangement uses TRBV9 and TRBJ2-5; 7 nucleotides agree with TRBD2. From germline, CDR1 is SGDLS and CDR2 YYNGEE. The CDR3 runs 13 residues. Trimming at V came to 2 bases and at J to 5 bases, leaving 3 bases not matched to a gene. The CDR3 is CASSVGGTETQYF. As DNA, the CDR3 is TGTGCCAGCAGCGTGGGGGGGACGGAGACCCAGTACTTC.

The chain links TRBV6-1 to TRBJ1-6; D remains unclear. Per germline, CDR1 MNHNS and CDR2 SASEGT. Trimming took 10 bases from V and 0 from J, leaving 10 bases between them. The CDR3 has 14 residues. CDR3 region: CAIHTNSYNSPLHF. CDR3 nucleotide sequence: TGTGCCATACACACGAACTCCTATAATTCACCCCTCCACTTT.

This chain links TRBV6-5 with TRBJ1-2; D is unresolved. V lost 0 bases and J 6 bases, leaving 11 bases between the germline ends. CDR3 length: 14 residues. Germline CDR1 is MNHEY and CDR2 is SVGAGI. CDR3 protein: CASSYSSLRDGYTF. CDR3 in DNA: TGTGCCAGCAGTTACTCGAGTCTGAGGGATGGCTACACCTTC.

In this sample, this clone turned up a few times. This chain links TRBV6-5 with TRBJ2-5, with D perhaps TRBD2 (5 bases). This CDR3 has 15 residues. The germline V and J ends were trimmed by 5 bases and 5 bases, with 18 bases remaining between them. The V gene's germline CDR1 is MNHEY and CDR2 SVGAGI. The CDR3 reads CASSARALLGETQYF. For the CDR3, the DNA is TGTGCCAGCAGTGCCCGGGCCCTACTAGGGGAGACCCAGTACTTC.

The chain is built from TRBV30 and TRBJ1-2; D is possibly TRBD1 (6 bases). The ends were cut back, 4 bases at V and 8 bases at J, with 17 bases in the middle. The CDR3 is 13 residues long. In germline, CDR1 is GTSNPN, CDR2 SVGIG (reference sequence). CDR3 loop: CAWTRDKYSGYTF. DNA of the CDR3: TGTGCCTGGACCCGGGACAAATACTCGGGCTACACCTTC.

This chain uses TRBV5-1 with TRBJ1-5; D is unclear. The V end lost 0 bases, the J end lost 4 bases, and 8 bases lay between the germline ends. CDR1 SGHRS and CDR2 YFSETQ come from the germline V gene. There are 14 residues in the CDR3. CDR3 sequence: CASSLVKPNQPQHF. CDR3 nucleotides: TGCGCCAGCAGCTTGGTAAAGCCAAATCAGCCCCAGCATTTT.

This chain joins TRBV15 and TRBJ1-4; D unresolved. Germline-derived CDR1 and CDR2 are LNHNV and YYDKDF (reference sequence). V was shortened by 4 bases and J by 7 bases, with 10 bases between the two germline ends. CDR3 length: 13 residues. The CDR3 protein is CATSKRLGEKLFF. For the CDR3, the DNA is TGTGCCACCAGCAAACGACTGGGTGAAAAACTGTTTTTT.